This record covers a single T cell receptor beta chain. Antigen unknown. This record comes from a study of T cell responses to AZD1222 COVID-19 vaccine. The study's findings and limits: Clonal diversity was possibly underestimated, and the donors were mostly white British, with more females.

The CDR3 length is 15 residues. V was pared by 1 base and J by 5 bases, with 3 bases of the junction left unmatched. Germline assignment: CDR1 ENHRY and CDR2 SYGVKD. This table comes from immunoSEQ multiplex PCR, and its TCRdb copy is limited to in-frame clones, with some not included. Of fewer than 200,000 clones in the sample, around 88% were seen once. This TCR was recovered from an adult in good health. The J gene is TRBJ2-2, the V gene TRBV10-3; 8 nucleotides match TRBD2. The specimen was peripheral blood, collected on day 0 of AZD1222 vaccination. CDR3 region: CAISEWQRGTGELFF. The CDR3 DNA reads TGTGCCATCAGTGAGTGGCAGCGGGGGACCGGGGAGCTGTTTTTT.